This T cell receptor (beta chain) was documented in a study of cytomegalovirus exposure and HLA in healthy donors. The PCR was carried out with 60 Vbeta primers and 13 Jbeta primers. Data came from immunoSEQ multiplex PCR; TCRdb stores just in-frame clones and leaves some out. This sample lists around 64,000 clones; its ten largest clones have about 2.4%. General study findings and limits: Donors were assumed by presence/absence analyses to have roughly uniform sequencing depth.

Germline values: CDR1 SNHLY, CDR2 FYNNEI. The CDR3 extends over 13 amino acids. V lost 6 bases to trimming and J lost 6 bases, with 12 bases between them. Donors consisted of healthy bone marrow donors. In regard to this clone: Its matching antigen is unknown.

The gene calls are TRBV2 and TRBJ1-5, with D unclear. The sequenced material came from PBMCs. This clonotype originated in a female donor in good health and CMV-seropositive. CDR3 bases: TGTGCCAGCAGCCTCGAGGGAGCTCAGCCCCAGCATTTT. Its translation is CASSLEGAQPQHF.